The 19 T cell receptor beta chains below come from one sample, sequenced in a study of cytomegalovirus exposure and HLA in healthy donors. The study ran its PCR with 60 Vbeta and 13 Jbeta primers. Measured with immunoSEQ multiplex PCR; TCRdb has only the in-frame clones, and not every one. The table lists 90,000 to 110,000 clones, about 13% of them singletons. Sequences were obtained from PBMCs. Receptor source: a man between 40 and 49 years old in good health and CMV-seropositive.

The chain links TRBV10-3 to TRBJ2-1; 7 bases fit TRBD2. This CDR3 region has 19 residues. Per germline, CDR1 ENHRY and CDR2 SYGVKD. J gave up 3 bases and V 0 bases, and 14 bases lay outside the gene matches. CDR3 sequence (DNA): TGTGCCATCAGTGAGTCGGCTAGCGGATCCTCAAAATACTACAATGAGCAGTTCTTC. As protein: CAISESASGSSKYYNEQFF.

In its sample, this clone was seen a few times. This chain joins TRBV4-3 and TRBJ1-1; the match to TRBD1 covers 7 bases. Trimming cost V 0 bases and J 4 bases; bases outside gene matches: 5. The CDR3 is made up of 15 amino acids. CDR1 LGHNA and CDR2 YSLEER come from the germline V gene. The CDR3 loop reads CASSQDRQGGTEAFF. Here the CDR3 DNA reads TGCGCCAGCAGCCAAGATAGGCAGGGGGGCACTGAAGCTTTCTTT.

The CDR3 loop is CASSYGAGTGVEKLFF. Written as DNA, the CDR3 is TGTGCCAGCAGTTATGGCGCCGGGACAGGGGTTGAAAAACTGTTTTTT. The V and J genes are TRBV6-5 and TRBJ1-4; 10 bases agree with TRBD1. Per the germline V gene, CDR1 is MNHEY and CDR2 is SVGAGI. The CDR3 loop spans 16 amino acids. V was pared by 3 bases and J by 7 bases, with 8 bases of the junction left unmatched.

The CDR3: CASRRKGSYEQYF. In nucleotides, the CDR3 is TGTGCCAGCAGACGGAAAGGGAGCTACGAGCAGTACTTC. The rearrangement uses TRBV6-5 and TRBJ2-7, with TRBD2 as a possible D gene (5 bases). This CDR3 is built from 13 residues. Looked up from germline, CDR1 is MNHEY and CDR2 is SVGAGI. V lost 6 bases to trimming and J lost 3 bases, with 12 bases between them.

The chain links TRBV9 to TRBJ2-3, with a tentative D call TRBD1 (6 bases). The CDR3 sequence is 15 residues long. The V gene lost 3 bases and the J gene lost 3 bases, with 14 bases spanning the gap. Germline V gene data show CDR1 as SGDLS and CDR2 as YYNGEE. This CDR3 is CASSAAPQGTDTQYF. The DNA of the CDR3 is TGTGCCAGCAGCGCCGCCCCGCAGGGGACAGATACGCAGTATTTT.

A few counts support this clone. The DNA of the CDR3 is TGTGCCAGCAGCTGGGTGACAGGGGTTAATGAAAAACTGTTTTTT. Amino acids: CASSWVTGVNEKLFF. This rearrangement joins TRBV11-2 to TRBJ1-4; 8 nucleotides align to TRBD1. The CDR3 totals 15 residues. CDR1 and CDR2 from the germline V gene are SGHAT and FQNNGV. J was trimmed by 4 bases and V by 4 bases; bases with no gene match: 5.

The rearrangement links TRBV7-9 to TRBJ2-7; TRBD1 matches 10 bases. The V gene's germline CDR1 is SEHNR and CDR2 FQNEAQ (reference sequence). With 2 bases clipped from V and 5 bases from J, the junction kept 9 bases outside the gene matches. This CDR3 region has 16 residues. The DNA for the CDR3 is TGTGCCAGCAGCTTACTCGGAGACAGGGGGCGGAACGAGCAGTACTTC. Protein product: CASSLLGDRGRNEQYF.

The chain joins TRBV6-1 to TRBJ2-1, with D possibly being TRBD1 (6 bases). The CDR3 totals 11 residues. The V gene's germline CDR1 is MNHNS and CDR2 SASEGT. Between the trimmed V and J ends, which lost 3 bases and 14 bases, there was a span of 11 bases. CDR3 amino acids: CASSDRGKEFF. The CDR3 nucleotides are TGTGCCAGCAGTGATAGGGGGAAGGAGTTCTTC.

The chain uses TRBV9 and TRBJ2-3; no reliable D call. This CDR3 is 15 amino acids long. Trimming left V 3 bases short and J 6 bases short, with 17 bases between. CDR1 and CDR2 from the germline V gene are SGDLS and YYNGEE. CDR3 DNA sequence: TGTGCCAGCAGCGCAACTGCTGTCCTACAGGATACGCAGTATTTT. Translation gives CASSATAVLQDTQYF.

The table lists this clone with a few counts. This chain joins TRBV19 and TRBJ2-3, with D possibly TRBD2 on 5 matching bases. The germline V gene encodes CDR1 LNHDA and CDR2 SQIVND (reference sequence). Trimming shortened V by 1 base and J by 5 bases, and 13 bases separated the two germline ends. The CDR3 contains 15 residues. For the CDR3, the DNA is TGTGCCAGTAGTATAGGCCCGGGAACGAGAGATACGCAGTATTTT. It translates to CASSIGPGTRDTQYF.

The rearrangement links TRBV5-1 to TRBJ2-5; TRBD2 might be the D (6 bases). The CDR3 is made up of 16 amino acids. CDR1 and CDR2 (germline): SGHRS, YFSETQ. V was pared by 0 bases and J by 2 bases, with 14 bases between. The CDR3 DNA reads as TGCGCCAGCAGCTTGGGGACTATAGCGGAACAAGAGACCCAGTACTTC. Translated, it gives CASSLGTIAEQETQYF.

On this clone: A read error may explain this, as a much larger clone is one base away. This rearrangement joins TRBV7-7 to TRBJ2-1; D remains ambiguous. Germline V gene sequence: CDR1 SSHAT, CDR2 FNYEAQ (reference sequence). The CDR3 spans 11 residues. The germline V and J ends were trimmed by 2 bases and 7 bases, with 3 bases remaining between them. CDR3 DNA: TGTGCCAGCAGCTTACCTAATGAGCAGTTCTTC. This sequence encodes CASSLPNEQFF.

The chain links TRBV28 to TRBJ1-3; no clear D gene. Deletions cut 5 bases from V and 0 bases from J, with 14 bases between. The CDR3 totals 16 residues. Germline V gene sequence: CDR1 MDHEN, CDR2 SYDVKM. CDR3 coding DNA: TGTGCCAGCAGTCCCCCTGGGGAGGGCTCTGGAAACACCATATATTTT. This translates into CASSPPGEGSGNTIYF. Full variable domain (rest looked up from reference TRBV28 and TRBJ1-3): DVKVTQSSRYLVKRTGEKVFLECVQDMDHENMFWYRQDPGLGLRLIYFSYDVKMKEKGDIPEGYSVSREKKERFSLILESASTNQTSMYLCASSPPGEGSGNTIYFGEGSWLTVV.

This clone was observed a handful of times. The chain joins TRBV5-4 to TRBJ2-3, with 8 bases matching TRBD2. With 0 bases clipped from V and 0 bases from J, the junction kept 3 bases outside the gene matches. The CDR3 is made up of 16 amino acids. CDR1 and CDR2 (germline): SGHNT, YYREEE (reference sequence). The DNA for the CDR3 is TGTGCCAGCAGCTTGGGAGCGGGAGCTAGCACAGATACGCAGTATTTT. Translation: CASSLGAGASTDTQYF.

The chain links TRBV28 to TRBJ2-1; D is unclear. V was trimmed by 3 bases and J by 0 bases, leaving 9 bases between them. CDR1 MDHEN and CDR2 SYDVKM come from the germline V gene. The CDR3 contains 15 residues. This CDR3 is CASSFLDTSYNEQFF. The CDR3 DNA sequence: TGTGCCAGCAGTTTCCTAGATACCTCCTACAATGAGCAGTTCTTC. The full variable domain, completed using reference TRBV28 and TRBJ2-1, is DVKVTQSSRYLVKRTGEKVFLECVQDMDHENMFWYRQDPGLGLRLIYFSYDVKMKEKGDIPEGYSVSREKKERFSLILESASTNQTSMYLCASSFLDTSYNEQFFGPGTRLTVL.

This clone was seen a handful of times. The CDR3 sequence: CASSEYRTSGGYTF. CDR3 in DNA: TGTGCCAGCAGTGAATACCGTACTTCAGGGGGCTACACCTTC. The chain carries TRBV25-1 and TRBJ1-2; perhaps TRBD1 as D (5 bases). The CDR3 sequence is 14 residues long. The V end lost 0 bases, the J end lost 8 bases, and 13 bases lay between the germline ends. Germline V gives CDR1 MGHDK, CDR2 SYGVNS.

The rearrangement links TRBV2 to TRBJ2-4; a possible D gene is TRBD1 (7 bases). The germline V and J ends were trimmed by 5 bases and 6 bases, with 17 bases remaining between them. This CDR3 region has 15 residues. The V gene's germline CDR1 is SNHLY and CDR2 FYNNEI. The DNA for the CDR3 is TGTGCCAGCAGTTCCCTAGGACAGGAGGGAAACATTCAGTACTTC. Protein sequence: CASSSLGQEGNIQYF.

This clone was found a few times. The rearrangement links TRBV28 to TRBJ2-2; D is unresolved. The germline V and J ends were trimmed by 7 bases and 8 bases, with 11 bases remaining between them. The CDR3 runs 12 residues. Looked up from germline, CDR1 is MDHEN and CDR2 is SYDVKM. CDR3 sequence: CASTFSSGELFF. The CDR3 bases are TGTGCCAGCACCTTCTCGTCGGGGGAGCTGTTTTTT.

The rearrangement joins TRBV5-6 to TRBJ1-5; D not resolved. The germline V gene has CDR1 SGHDT and CDR2 YYEEEE. Trimming stripped 1 base from V and 0 bases from J, with 8 bases between. The CDR3 covers 15 residues. The CDR3 is CASSLTGNSNQPQHF. In DNA form, the CDR3 reads TGTGCCAGCAGCTTGACGGGTAATAGCAATCAGCCCCAGCATTTT. Full variable domain (outside the CDR3, taken from reference TRBV5-6 and TRBJ1-5): DAGVTQSPTHLIKTRGQQVTLRCSPKSGHDTVSWYQQALGQGPQFIFQYYEEEERQRGNFPDRFSGHQFPNYSSELNVNALLLGDSALYLCASSLTGNSNQPQHFGDGTRLSIL.